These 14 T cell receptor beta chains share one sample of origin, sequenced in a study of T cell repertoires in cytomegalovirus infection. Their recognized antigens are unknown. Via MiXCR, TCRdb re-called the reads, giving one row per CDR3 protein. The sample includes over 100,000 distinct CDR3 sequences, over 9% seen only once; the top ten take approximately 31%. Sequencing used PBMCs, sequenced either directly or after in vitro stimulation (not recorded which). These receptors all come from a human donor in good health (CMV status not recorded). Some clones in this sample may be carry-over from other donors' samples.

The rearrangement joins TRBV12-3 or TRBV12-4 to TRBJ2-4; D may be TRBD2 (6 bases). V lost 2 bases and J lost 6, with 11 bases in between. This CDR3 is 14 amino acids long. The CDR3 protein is CASSLRQGGNIQYF. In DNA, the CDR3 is TGTGCCAGCAGTTTACGCCAGGGAGGAAACATTCAGTACTTC.

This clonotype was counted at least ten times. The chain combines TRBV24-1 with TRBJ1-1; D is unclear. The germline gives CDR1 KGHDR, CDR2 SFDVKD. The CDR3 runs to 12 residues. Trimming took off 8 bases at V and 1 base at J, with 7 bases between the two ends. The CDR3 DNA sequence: TGTGCCACCAAGTGGGCGAACACTGAAGCTTTCTTT. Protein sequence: CATKWANTEAFF.

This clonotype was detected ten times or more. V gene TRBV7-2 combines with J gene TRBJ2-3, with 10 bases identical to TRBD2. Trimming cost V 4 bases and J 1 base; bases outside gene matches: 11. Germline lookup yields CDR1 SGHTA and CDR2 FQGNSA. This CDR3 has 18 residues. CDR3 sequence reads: CASSYLGRTSGRTDTQYF. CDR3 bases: TGTGCCAGCAGCTACTTGGGCAGGACTAGCGGACGCACAGATACGCAGTATTTT.

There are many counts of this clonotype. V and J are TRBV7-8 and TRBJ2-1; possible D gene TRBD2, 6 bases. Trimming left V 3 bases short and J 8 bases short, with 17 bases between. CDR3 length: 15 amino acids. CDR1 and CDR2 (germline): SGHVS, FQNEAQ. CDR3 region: CASSFLGGPRDEQFF. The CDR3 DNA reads TGTGCCAGCAGCTTCTTAGGAGGGCCCAGGGATGAGCAGTTCTTC.

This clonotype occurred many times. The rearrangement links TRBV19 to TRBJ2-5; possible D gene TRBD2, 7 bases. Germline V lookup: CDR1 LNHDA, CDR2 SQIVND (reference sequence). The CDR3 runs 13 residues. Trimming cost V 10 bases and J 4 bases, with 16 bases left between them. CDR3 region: CATASGGRETQYF. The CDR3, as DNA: TGTGCCACCGCTTCGGGGGGCAGAGAGACCCAGTACTTC.

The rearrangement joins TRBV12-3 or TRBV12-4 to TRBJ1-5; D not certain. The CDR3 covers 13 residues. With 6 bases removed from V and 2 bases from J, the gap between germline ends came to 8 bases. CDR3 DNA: TGTGCCAGCAGGCTAGAGGGCAATCAGCCCCAGCATTTT. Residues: CASRLEGNQPQHF.

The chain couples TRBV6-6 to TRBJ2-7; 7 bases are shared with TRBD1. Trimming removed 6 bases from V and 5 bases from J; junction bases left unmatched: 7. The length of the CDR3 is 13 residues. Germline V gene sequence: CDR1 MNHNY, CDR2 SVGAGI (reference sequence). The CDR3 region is CASRMTGTHEQYV. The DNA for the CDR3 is TGTGCCAGCAGAATGACAGGGACCCACGAGCAGTACGTC.

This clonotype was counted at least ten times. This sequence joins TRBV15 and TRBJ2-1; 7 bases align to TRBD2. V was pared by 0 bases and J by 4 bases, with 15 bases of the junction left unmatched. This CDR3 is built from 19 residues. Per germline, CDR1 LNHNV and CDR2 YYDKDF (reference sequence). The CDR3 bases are TGTGCCACCAGCAGAGAGGTTGCGGGAGCCTTAGATCCTTACAATGAGCAGTTCTTC. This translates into CATSREVAGALDPYNEQFF. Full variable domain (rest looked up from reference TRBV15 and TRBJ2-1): DAMVIQNPRYQVTQFGKPVTLSCSQTLNHNVMYWYQQKSSQAPKLLFHYYDKDFNNEADTPDNFQSRRPNTSFCFLDIRSPGLGDTAMYLCATSREVAGALDPYNEQFFGPGTRLTVL.

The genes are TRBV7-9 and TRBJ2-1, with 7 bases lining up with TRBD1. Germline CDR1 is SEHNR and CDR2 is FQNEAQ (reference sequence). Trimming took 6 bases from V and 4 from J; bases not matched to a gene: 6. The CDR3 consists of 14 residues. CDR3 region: CASRNRDSYNEQFF. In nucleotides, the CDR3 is TGTGCCAGCAGAAACCGGGACAGTTACAATGAGCAGTTCTTC.

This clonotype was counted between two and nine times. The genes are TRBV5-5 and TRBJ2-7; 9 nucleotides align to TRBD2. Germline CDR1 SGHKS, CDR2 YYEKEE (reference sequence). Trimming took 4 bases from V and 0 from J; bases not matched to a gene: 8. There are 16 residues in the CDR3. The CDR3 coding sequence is TGTGCCAGCAGCAATCGACTAGCGGCAAGCTCCTACGAGCAGTACGTC. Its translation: CASSNRLAASSYEQYV.

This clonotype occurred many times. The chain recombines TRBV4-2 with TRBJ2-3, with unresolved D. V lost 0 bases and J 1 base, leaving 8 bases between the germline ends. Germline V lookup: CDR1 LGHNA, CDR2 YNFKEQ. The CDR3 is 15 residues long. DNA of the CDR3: TGTGCCAGCAGCCAAGACCCACGCGGCACAGATACGCAGTATTTT. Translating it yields CASSQDPRGTDTQYF.

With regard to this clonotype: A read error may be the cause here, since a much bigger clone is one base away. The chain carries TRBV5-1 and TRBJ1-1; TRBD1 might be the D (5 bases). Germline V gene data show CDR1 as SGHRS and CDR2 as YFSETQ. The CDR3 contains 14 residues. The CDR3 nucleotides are TGCGCCAGCAGCTTAACAGGCCCAAGGGCTGAAGCTTCCTTT. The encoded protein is CASSLTGPRAEASF.

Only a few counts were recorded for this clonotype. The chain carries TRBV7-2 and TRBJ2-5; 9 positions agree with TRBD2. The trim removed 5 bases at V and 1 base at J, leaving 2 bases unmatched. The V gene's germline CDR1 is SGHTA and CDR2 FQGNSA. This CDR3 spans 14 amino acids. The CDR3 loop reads CASSMTSGQETQYF. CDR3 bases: TGTGCCAGCAGCATGACTAGCGGCCAAGAGACCCAGTACTTC.

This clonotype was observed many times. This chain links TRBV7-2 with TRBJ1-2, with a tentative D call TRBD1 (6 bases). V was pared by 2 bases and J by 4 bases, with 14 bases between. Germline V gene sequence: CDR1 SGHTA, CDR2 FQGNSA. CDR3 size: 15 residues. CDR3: CASSLFRGQGYGYTF. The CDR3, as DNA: TGTGCCAGCAGCTTATTTCGGGGGCAGGGCTATGGCTACACCTTC.